This T cell receptor (beta chain) comes out of a study of blood T cell repertoires in COVID-19. Across the whole study: The United States, Italy and Spain were the sources of the acute and convalescent COVID-19 samples. In each case, the material was cDNA or gDNA derived from T cells, B-cell-depleted T cells, or PBMCs.

Original processing methods: The authors estimated nucleated cell counts from reference gene primer amplification. The assay was immunoSEQ multiplex PCR, and TCRdb's table has in-frame clones only and misses some. That table furnishes V, J and clone size, whereas the DNA furnished D and trimming. The sample yields a few hundred thousand clones, 70% to 90% seen once. This TCR was sampled from a woman in her forties or fifties who had recovered from COVID-19. Sequencing was done on a sample of peripheral blood.

This chain's CDR3 is CASRGGVLYGYTF. For the CDR3, the DNA is TGTGCCAGTAGGGGAGGAGTCCTGTATGGCTACACCTTC. The chain combines TRBV19 with TRBJ1-2; D is ambiguous. V lost 6 bases, J lost 5 bases, and 13 bases lay in between. The CDR3 totals 13 residues. The germline V gene encodes CDR1 LNHDA and CDR2 SQIVND (reference sequence).